The 28 T cell receptor beta chains reported below all come from one sample, sequenced in a study of T cells in localized non-small cell lung cancer. Sequencing was performed with immunoSEQ multiplex PCR; in TCRdb, only in-frame clones are kept and a portion is missing. The table has 39,000 or so clones, about 83% seen once; the top ten hold almost 8%. Sequenced here: PBMCs, sampled before any cancer treatment. These TCRs come from a man aged 35 to 70 with stage II lung adenocarcinoma.

The gene calls are TRBV29-1 and TRBJ2-1; no clear D. Germline values: CDR1 SQVTM, CDR2 ANQGSEA. The CDR3 is made up of 11 amino acids. V dropped 7 bases and J dropped 8 bases, with 12 bases sitting between them. CDR3 sequence: CSAARIHEQFF. In DNA, the CDR3 is TGCAGCGCCGCCCGAATACATGAGCAGTTCTTC.

The rearrangement links TRBV7-9 to TRBJ2-2; D gene ambiguous. Germline values: CDR1 SEHNR, CDR2 FQNEAQ (reference sequence). Between the trimmed V and J ends, which lost 5 bases and 0 bases, there was a span of 7 bases. The CDR3 runs 14 residues. This CDR3 reads CASSVPANTGELFF. DNA of the CDR3: TGTGCCAGCAGCGTTCCCGCGAACACCGGGGAGCTGTTTTTT. The full variable domain, with the rest looked up from reference TRBV7-9 and TRBJ2-2, is DTGVSQNPRHKITKRGQNVTFRCDPISEHNRLYWYRQTLGQGPEFLTYFQNEAQLEKSRLLSDRFSAERPKGSFSTLEIQRTEQGDSAMYLCASSVPANTGELFFGEGSRLTVL.

The chain uses TRBV19 and TRBJ2-4; 7 bases line up with TRBD2. The CDR3 contains 16 residues. The V gene's germline CDR1 is LNHDA and CDR2 SQIVND (reference sequence). V dropped 2 bases and J dropped 5; count of bases not matched to a gene: 9. The CDR3 nucleotides are TGTGCCAGTAGTATAAGTTGGCGGGAGATCCAAAACATTCAGTACTTC. Protein product: CASSISWREIQNIQYF.

The rearrangement links TRBV9 to TRBJ1-2; 10 bases are shared with TRBD1. The germline V gene has CDR1 SGDLS and CDR2 YYNGEE. The CDR3 extends over 16 amino acids. Germline trimming cut 4 bases from V and 2 bases from J; bases unmatched to any gene: 8. The CDR3 DNA is TGTGCCAGCAGCCCCACTGAGGGACAGGGGAACTATGGCTACACCTTC. This translates into CASSPTEGQGNYGYTF.

In this sample, this clone turned up once. V is TRBV27 and J is TRBJ2-7; 9 bases agree with TRBD2. The CDR3 covers 15 residues. In germline, CDR1 is MNHEY, CDR2 SMNVEV (reference sequence). V trimming: 4 bases; J trimming: 2 bases; junction bases outside the gene matches: 6. CDR3: CASSYNLAGTYEQYF. CDR3 coding DNA: TGTGCCAGCAGTTACAATCTAGCGGGAACCTACGAGCAGTACTTC.

The chain links TRBV4-1 to TRBJ1-2; 7 nucleotides agree with TRBD1. From germline, CDR1 is MGHRA and CDR2 YSYEKL. This CDR3 spans 15 amino acids. V dropped 4 bases and J dropped 4; count of bases not matched to a gene: 9. CDR3 nucleotide sequence: TGCGCCAGCAGCCTCCTCAGACAGGGACTCTATGGCTACACCTTC. It translates to CASSLLRQGLYGYTF.

The chain links TRBV2 to TRBJ1-6; TRBD1 matches at 7 bases. Per germline, CDR1 SNHLY and CDR2 FYNNEI. V was clipped by 9 bases and J by 10 bases; unmatched bases: 6. The CDR3 loop spans 12 amino acids. The CDR3 protein is CARGQSKSPLHF. CDR3 DNA: TGTGCCAGGGGACAGTCAAAGTCACCCCTCCACTTT. The full variable domain, rest sourced from reference TRBV2 and TRBJ1-6, is EPEVTQTPSHQVTQMGQEVILRCVPISNHLYFYWYRQILGQKVEFLVSFYNNEISEKSEIFDDQFSVERPDGSNFTLKIRSTKLEDSAMYFCARGQSKSPLHFGNGTRLTVT.

This clone has only one observation. V usage is TRBV11-2 and J usage is TRBJ2-2; 10 bases are shared with TRBD2. Germline values: CDR1 SGHAT, CDR2 FQNNGV. The CDR3 has 19 amino acids. With 4 bases clipped from V and 1 base from J, the junction kept 12 bases outside the gene matches. CDR3 in amino acids: CASSSTEIAGGQNTGELFF. The CDR3 region has the DNA TGTGCCAGCAGCTCCACAGAAATAGCGGGGGGCCAGAACACCGGGGAGCTGTTTTTT.

The genes are TRBV30 and TRBJ2-7, with 9 bases lining up with TRBD1. Trimming took 3 bases from V and 3 from J; bases not matched to a gene: 6. In germline, CDR1 is GTSNPN, CDR2 SVGIG (reference sequence). The CDR3 covers 14 residues. The CDR3 nucleotides are TGTGCCTGGAGCCTTGGGACAGGGCTCTACGAGCAGTACTTC. This gives the protein CAWSLGTGLYEQYF.

A single count supports this clone. The gene calls are TRBV11-2 and TRBJ1-1, with D hard to call. Germline values: CDR1 SGHAT, CDR2 FQNNGV. The CDR3 loop spans 13 amino acids. Trimming took 1 base from V and 6 from J, leaving 9 bases between them. CDR3 nucleotide sequence: TGTGCCAGCAGCTTAGGGCAGGTAGCTGAAGCTTTCTTT. As protein: CASSLGQVAEAFF.

The chain recombines TRBV20-1 with TRBJ2-5; TRBD2 agrees at 7 bases. The J segment lost 2 bases and the V segment lost 7 bases, leaving 1 base of the junction unmatched. This CDR3 comprises 11 residues. Germline V gene data show CDR1 as DFQATT and CDR2 as SNEGSKA (reference sequence). The CDR3 sequence is CSGEGQETQYF. The DNA for the CDR3 is TGCAGTGGGGAGGGGCAAGAGACCCAGTACTTC.

The rearrangement joins TRBV9 to TRBJ1-3, with 9 positions matching TRBD1. V trimming: 0 bases; J trimming: 3 bases; junction bases outside the gene matches: 4. Germline-derived CDR1 and CDR2 are SGDLS and YYNGEE. There are 16 residues in the CDR3. The CDR3 loop is CASSVDRGRSGNTIYF. The CDR3 DNA sequence: TGTGCCAGCAGCGTAGACAGGGGGCGAAGTGGAAACACCATATATTTT. Looking up the rest from reference TRBV9 and TRBJ1-3 gives the full variable domain: DSGVTQTPKHLITATGQRVTLRCSPRSGDLSVYWYQQSLDQGLQFLIQYYNGEERAKGNILERFSAQQFPDLHSELNLSSLELGDSALYFCASSVDRGRSGNTIYFGEGSWLTVV.

In its sample, this clone was seen a few times. This chain uses TRBV28 with TRBJ1-2; D is uncertain. The CDR3 totals 15 residues. V was pared by 3 bases and J by 1 base, with 12 bases between. CDR1 and CDR2 from the germline V gene are MDHEN and SYDVKM. The CDR3 loop is CASSFLGRDNYGYTF. The CDR3 coding sequence is TGTGCCAGCAGTTTCCTCGGACGGGATAACTATGGCTACACCTTC.

This chain uses TRBV2 with TRBJ1-5; tentatively, D is TRBD1 (5 bases). This CDR3 comprises 16 residues. Germline CDR1 is SNHLY and CDR2 is FYNNEI. With 7 bases removed from V and 7 bases from J, the gap between germline ends came to 23 bases. CDR3 protein: CASTSIEGRGRQPQHF. CDR3 DNA sequence: TGTGCCAGCACATCTATCGAAGGACGGGGACGGCAGCCCCAGCATTTT.

This sequence joins TRBV2 and TRBJ2-2, with 9 bases matching TRBD1. J lost 3 bases, V lost 5 bases, and 10 bases had no gene match. The length of the CDR3 is 17 residues. CDR1 and CDR2 (germline): SNHLY, FYNNEI. For the CDR3, the DNA is TGTGCCAGCAGTCGGACAGGGGCCCCCTCTCACACCGGGGAGCTGTTTTTT. It yields the protein CASSRTGAPSHTGELFF. The full variable domain, in which reference TRBV2 and TRBJ2-2 provide the parts outside the CDR3, is EPEVTQTPSHQVTQMGQEVILRCVPISNHLYFYWYRQILGQKVEFLVSFYNNEISEKSEIFDDQFSVERPDGSNFTLKIRSTKLEDSAMYFCASSRTGAPSHTGELFFGEGSRLTVL.

The J gene is TRBJ2-5, the V gene TRBV7-2; weak D call: TRBD1 (6 bases). This CDR3 region has 14 residues. Germline-derived CDR1 and CDR2 are SGHTA and FQGNSA. Trimming removed 2 bases at V and 3 bases at J, with 10 bases between. The DNA of the CDR3 is TGTGCCAGCAGCTTAAACAGGGCCAAAGAGACCCAGTACTTC. The encoded protein is CASSLNRAKETQYF.

V and J are TRBV7-2 and TRBJ2-3; tentative D call: TRBD1 (6 bases). The length of the CDR3 is 14 residues. V was trimmed by 0 bases and J by 13 bases, leaving 17 bases between them. Germline V gene data show CDR1 as SGHTA and CDR2 as FQGNSA. Here the CDR3 DNA reads TGTGCCAGCAGCTTAGCCACAGTCATAAACAGGGAGTATTTT. It is translated as CASSLATVINREYF.

The CDR3 here is CSVGISASNTGELFF. The DNA for the CDR3 is TGCAGCGTTGGAATTTCGGCCTCGAACACCGGGGAGCTGTTTTTT. J is TRBJ2-2 and V is TRBV29-1; D uncertain. The CDR3 is made up of 15 amino acids. Germline V gives CDR1 SQVTM, CDR2 ANQGSEA. Trimming stripped 4 bases from V and 0 bases from J, with 12 bases between.

The chain couples TRBV25-1 to TRBJ1-1; TRBD1 aligns across 7 bases. Germline CDR1 and CDR2: MGHDK and SYGVNS. The CDR3 loop spans 13 amino acids. Trimming cost V 4 bases and J 9 bases; bases outside gene matches: 8. The chain's CDR3 is CASSATGTAKAFF. The DNA of the CDR3 is TGTGCCAGCAGTGCTACCGGGACAGCTAAAGCTTTCTTT.

This chain links TRBV5-5 with TRBJ2-1, with D perhaps assigned TRBD1 or TRBD2 (5 bases each). The V end lost 4 bases, the J end lost 8 bases, and 22 bases lay between the germline ends. Germline V gene data show CDR1 as SGHKS and CDR2 as YYEKEE (reference sequence). The CDR3 runs to 16 residues. CDR3 protein: CASSLLLGDRVDEQFF. The CDR3 DNA reads as TGTGCCAGCAGCCTACTATTGGGGGATCGGGTTGATGAGCAGTTCTTC.

This chain links TRBV5-4 with TRBJ2-1, with a weak D call TRBD1 (6 bases). Germline V gene data show CDR1 as SGHNT and CDR2 as YYREEE (reference sequence). Trimming removed 0 bases from V and 1 base from J, with 11 bases in between. This CDR3 region has 16 residues. CDR3 loop: CASSLATGQSYNEQFF. CDR3 sequence (DNA): TGTGCCAGCAGCTTGGCCACAGGGCAGTCCTACAATGAGCAGTTCTTC.

The V and J genes are TRBV7-9 and TRBJ1-6, with D uncertain. The CDR3 totals 12 residues. V lost 3 bases, J lost 10 bases, and 7 bases lay in between. The germline CDR1 and CDR2 sequences are SEHNR and FQNEAQ (reference sequence). CDR3 DNA: TGTGCCAGCAGCTTGCAGGACTCACCCCTCCACTTT. This gives the protein CASSLQDSPLHF. Based on the CDR3 plus reference TRBV7-9 and TRBJ1-6, the full variable domain is DTGVSQNPRHKITKRGQNVTFRCDPISEHNRLYWYRQTLGQGPEFLTYFQNEAQLEKSRLLSDRFSAERPKGSFSTLEIQRTEQGDSAMYLCASSLQDSPLHFGNGTRLTVT.

J is TRBJ2-3 and V is TRBV5-1, with 14 bases identical to TRBD2. Germline V gene sequence: CDR1 SGHRS, CDR2 YFSETQ. CDR3 size: 20 residues. V lost 4 bases to trimming and J lost 5 bases; unmatched junction nucleotides: 18. Here the CDR3 reads CASSHRGLAGAPKSGDTQYF. CDR3 bases: TGCGCCAGCAGCCACCGGGGACTAGCGGGAGCCCCCAAGTCGGGAGATACGCAGTATTTT.

V gene TRBV9 combines with J gene TRBJ2-1; a possible D gene is TRBD1 (6 bases). Germline V gene lookup returns CDR1 SGDLS and CDR2 YYNGEE. The ends were cut back, 3 bases at V and 4 bases at J, with 8 bases in the middle. CDR3 length: 13 residues. Written as DNA, the CDR3 is TGTGCCAGCAGCGGACAGGTTTACAATGAGCAGTTCTTC. Its translation: CASSGQVYNEQFF.

J is TRBJ2-7 and V is TRBV27, with 8 bases identical to TRBD2. The CDR3 has 14 amino acids. The ends lost 6 bases at V and 1 base at J; junction bases unmatched: 5. Germline V gene data show CDR1 as MNHEY and CDR2 as SMNVEV (reference sequence). The CDR3 coding sequence is TGTGCCAGCAGGTTACTAGCGGCTTCCTACGAGCAGTACTTC. This translates into CASRLLAASYEQYF.

The rearrangement links TRBV19 to TRBJ1-2, with a possible D match to TRBD1 (5 bases). This CDR3 spans 16 amino acids. Trimming shortened V by 5 bases and J by 2 bases, and 18 bases separated the two germline ends. The germline V gene encodes CDR1 LNHDA and CDR2 SQIVND (reference sequence). In DNA form, the CDR3 reads TGTGCCAGTAGTCCATTAGGACAAATCAAAAACTATGGCTACACCTTC. Its protein is CASSPLGQIKNYGYTF.

As regards this clone: Its ends do not fully match the called genes, so a read error is possible. The rearrangement links TRBV2 to TRBJ2-5; 7 nucleotides agree with TRBD1. Looked up from germline, CDR1 is SNHLY and CDR2 is FYNNEI. The CDR3 length is 13 residues. The CDR3 DNA sequence: TGTGCCAGCAGACGGGACAGTCAAGGGACCCAGTACTTC. Translated: CASRRDSQGTQYF.

V is TRBV29-1 and J is TRBJ2-7; 9 bases fit TRBD1. CDR1 and CDR2 (germline): SQVTM, ANQGSEA. This CDR3 has 15 amino acids. Unmatched junction bases numbered 9, after V lost 3 bases and J lost 3 bases. The CDR3 sequence is CSVERADRGLYEQYF. In DNA form, the CDR3 reads TGCAGCGTTGAGAGAGCGGACAGGGGTCTCTACGAGCAGTACTTC.